The 6 T cell receptor beta chains in this list originate from one sample, sequenced in a study of blood T cell repertoires in COVID-19. TCRdb keeps only in-frame clones here, not all; method: immunoSEQ multiplex PCR. This sample has roughly 250,000 clones, with roughly 90% found just once. The sequenced sample was peripheral blood. Every receptor here comes from a woman in her thirties or forties who had recovered from COVID-19.

The J gene is TRBJ1-2, the V gene TRBV5-1; no reliable D call. Germline loops: CDR1 SGHRS, CDR2 YFSETQ. Trimming removed 4 bases from V and 0 bases from J, with 13 bases in between. The length of the CDR3 is 15 residues. CDR3 residues: CASSPRDLANYGYTF. As DNA, the CDR3 is TGCGCCAGCAGCCCCCGGGATTTAGCTAACTATGGCTACACCTTC.

This chain joins TRBV19 and TRBJ1-2; 10 nucleotides line up with TRBD1. CDR1 is LNHDA and CDR2 is SQIVND in the germline V gene (reference sequence). CDR3 length equals 14 residues. The V gene end was trimmed by 6 bases and the J gene end by 5 bases; junction bases not matched to a gene: 6. CDR3 region: CASSLTGGVYGYTF. For the CDR3, the DNA is TGTGCCAGTAGCCTGACAGGGGGCGTATATGGCTACACCTTC. The whole variable domain, filled in from reference TRBV19 and TRBJ1-2, reads DGGITQSPKYLFRKEGQNVTLSCEQNLNHDAMYWYRQDPGQGLRLIYYSQIVNDFQKGDIAEGYSVSREKKESFPLTVTSAQKNPTAFYLCASSLTGGVYGYTFGSGTRLTVV.

V is TRBV6-6 and J is TRBJ2-7, with 9 bases identical to TRBD1. V shed 5 bases and J 4 bases; nucleotides not matched to a gene: 9. The CDR3 totals 15 residues. CDR1 is MNHNY and CDR2 is SVGAGI in the germline V gene (reference sequence). CDR3 sequence: CASSTSGTGPYEQYF. CDR3 DNA: TGTGCCAGCAGTACCTCCGGGACAGGGCCGTACGAGCAGTACTTC.

The rearrangement links TRBV9 to TRBJ1-3; possibly TRBD1 for D (6 bases). In germline, CDR1 is SGDLS, CDR2 YYNGEE. V was shortened by 2 bases and J by 4 bases, with 13 bases between the two germline ends. The CDR3 covers 15 residues. The CDR3 loop is CASSVFGGKGNTIYF. For the CDR3, the DNA is TGTGCCAGCAGCGTTTTTGGGGGCAAGGGAAACACCATATATTTT.

As to this clone: Other DNA sequences in the same sample also yield this CDR3. V gene TRBV30 combines with J gene TRBJ1-1; TRBD1 aligns across 7 bases. CDR3 length equals 13 residues. Losses at the gene ends were 3 bases for V and 1 base for J; bases not matched to a gene: 2. Germline loops: CDR1 GTSNPN, CDR2 SVGIG (reference sequence). The CDR3, as DNA: TGTGCCTGGAGAAGGACAGGGAACACTGAAGCTTTCTTT. The encoded protein is CAWRRTGNTEAFF.

As DNA, the CDR3 is TGTGCCTGGAGTCTAGGGCAGGGGAAATTTTCCACCTTC. Its protein product is CAWSLGQGKFSTF. This chain links TRBV30 with TRBJ1-2, with D maybe TRBD1 (6 bases). The CDR3 consists of 13 residues. From germline, CDR1 is GTSNPN and CDR2 SVGIG (reference sequence). Trimming stripped 2 bases from V and 13 bases from J, with 20 bases between. The full variable domain, with the rest looked up from reference TRBV30 and TRBJ1-2, is SQTIHQWPATLVQPVGSPLSLECTVEGTSNPNLYWYRQAAGRGLQLLFYSVGIGQISSEVPQNLSASRPQDRQFILSSKKLLLSDSGFYLCAWSLGQGKFSTFGSGTRLTVV.